This paragraph reports one TCR beta chain. Its cognate antigen is unknown. CDR3 length: 15 residues. The germline V and J ends were trimmed by 1 base and 5 bases, with 14 bases remaining between them. The germline gives CDR1 SEHNR, CDR2 FQNEAQ (reference sequence). This specimen comes from a study of vaccination and CD4 T cells after COVID-19. As to treatment: approximately 11-day PBMC culture with coronavirus spike peptide pools or control peptides (ViraFEST assay). About 2 million PBMCs went into each well for culture with approximately 9.4 IU/ml IL-2 and 7.5 to 10 ug/ml peptide pools. Oncomine TCR Beta short-read sequencing was applied to DNA from cultured CD4+ T cells. TCRdb passed the PCR reads through MiXCR, listing each CDR3 protein once. Of about 1,800 distinct CDR3 sequences listed, 55% to 75% were seen once; the top ten hold around half.

This chain uses TRBV7-9 with TRBJ1-1, with D unclear. The sample here was CD4+ T cells from blood, cultured in vitro, taken after SARS-CoV-2 vaccination. The receptor comes from a human donor who had recovered from COVID-19. The CDR3 coding sequence is TGTGCCAGCAGCTTAGATTTCTGGGCTCCAACTGAAGCTTTCTTT. Translation: CASSLDFWAPTEAFF.